This record concerns one T cell receptor beta chain sequence. Its target is unknown. The CDR3 runs to 16 residues. In germline, CDR1 is KGHSY, CDR2 FQNENV. V lost 3 bases, J lost 1 base, and 15 bases lay in between. The record originates from a study of cytomegalovirus exposure and HLA in healthy donors. The assay was immunoSEQ multiplex PCR, and TCRdb's table has in-frame clones only and misses some. The table lists 150,000 to 200,000 clones, 85% to 90% of them singletons. General study results and limits: The majority of TCR sequences were rare, yet some public TCRs appeared in many donors.

This TCR came from a young woman in good health and CMV-seronegative. The chain is built from TRBV16 and TRBJ1-2; no definite D call. Specimen: PBMCs. This CDR3 reads CASSQRSEPLNYGYTF. DNA of the CDR3: TGTGCCAGCAGCCAGAGGTCGGAGCCCCTTAACTATGGCTACACCTTC.